These 15 T cell receptor beta chains were sequenced from one sample in a study of long-term antiretroviral therapy in people with HIV (dated by TCRdb to between 2021 and 2022). Sequencing of the TRB variable region was done with the immunoSEQ hsTCRB v3.0 assay at survey level resolution. TCRdb took over this immuneACCESS table, retaining in-frame rearrangements with V and J assigned. Such tables are incomplete; in checked studies, under half of the missing clones stem from an unresolved V gene, and the remainder is unexplained. This sample comprises roughly 24,000 clones, 85% to 90% of them detected only once. The top ten constitute less than 8.5% of the sample. The sequencing here drew on unsorted PBMCs, taken 1.8 years before starting antiretroviral therapy. The receptor source for this set is a woman aged 25-40 years with HIV.

J is TRBJ2-6 and V is TRBV9; the D is unclear. CDR1 is SGDLS, CDR2 YYNGEE, per germline. V was pared by 5 bases and J by 0 bases, with 9 bases between. The CDR3 consists of 15 residues. Written as DNA, the CDR3 is TGTGCCAGCAGTGCAGGCATCTCTGGGGCCAACGTCCTGACTTTC. Its protein product is CASSAGISGANVLTF.

The CDR3 DNA sequence: TGTGCCAGCGGCCACACCCGAAACACCATATATTTT. Protein sequence: CASGHTRNTIYF. This chain uses TRBV7-2 with TRBJ1-3; D not certain. Germline loops: CDR1 SGHTA, CDR2 FQGNSA. The V end was cut by 8 bases, the J end by 5 bases, with 10 bases between. The CDR3 is 12 residues long.

The J gene is TRBJ2-3, the V gene TRBV10-3; no firm D call. The V gene's germline CDR1 is ENHRY and CDR2 SYGVKD. Trimming removed 2 bases at V and 4 bases at J, with 4 bases between. The CDR3 consists of 12 residues. CDR3 loop: CAISEGPDTQYF. The CDR3 DNA follows: TGTGCCATCAGTGAGGGGCCAGATACGCAGTATTTT.

This chain links TRBV7-8 with TRBJ1-6, with 8 bases fitting TRBD1. Germline V gives CDR1 SGHVS, CDR2 FQNEAQ. The CDR3 sequence is 17 residues long. The trim removed 4 bases at V and 7 bases at J, leaving 12 bases unmatched. In DNA form, the CDR3 reads TGTGCCAGCAGCTCGGTCTCCGGGACAGGAAAGAATTCACCCCTCCACTTT. Translation gives CASSSVSGTGKNSPLHF.

The CDR3 reads CAIADRGRGNTEAFF. The DNA of the CDR3 is TGTGCCATCGCCGACAGGGGGCGAGGGAACACTGAAGCTTTCTTT. This rearrangement joins TRBV10-3 to TRBJ1-1; 10 positions agree with TRBD1. V lost 8 bases, J lost 1 base, and 7 bases stayed unmatched. CDR3 length: 15 amino acids. In germline, CDR1 is ENHRY, CDR2 SYGVKD.

The CDR3 reads CASSKWTDFPFF. In nucleotides, the CDR3 is TGTGCCAGCAGCAAGTGGACAGATTTTCCGTTCTTC. J is TRBJ2-1 and V is TRBV5-8, with D maybe TRBD1 (6 bases). The CDR3 has 12 amino acids. Trimming cost V 4 bases and J 15 bases, with 17 bases left between them. From germline, CDR1 is SGHTS and CDR2 YDEGEE.

The table lists this clone with a count of one. The V and J genes are TRBV29-1 and TRBJ1-1, with D perhaps matching TRBD1 (5 bases). Trimming removed 7 bases from V and 8 bases from J, with 17 bases in between. The CDR3 consists of 12 residues. Germline V CDR1 and CDR2: SQVTM, ANQGSEA. The CDR3: CSARVGREEAFF. Here the CDR3 DNA reads TGCAGCGCCCGGGTGGGGCGGGAAGAAGCTTTCTTT. The full variable domain, completed using reference TRBV29-1 and TRBJ1-1, is SAVISQKPSRDICQRGTSLTIQCQVDSQVTMMFWYRQQPGQSLTLIATANQGSEATYESGFVIDKFPISRPNLTFSTLTVSNMSPEDSSIYLCSARVGREEAFFGQGTRLTVV.

This clone came up once. The rearrangement uses TRBV5-1 and TRBJ1-2; possibly TRBD1 for D (6 bases). The V gene lost 0 bases and the J gene lost 7 bases, with 16 bases spanning the gap. The CDR3 extends over 15 amino acids. CDR1 and CDR2 from the germline V gene are SGHRS and YFSETQ. The CDR3 DNA reads as TGCGCCAGCAGCTTGGGTGCGACAGGAGTAGGTGGCTACACCTTC. The encoded protein is CASSLGATGVGGYTF.

This clone was recorded only once. The rearrangement uses TRBV7-6 and TRBJ1-5; D is unclear. This CDR3 region has 13 residues. The ends were cut back, 5 bases at V and 4 bases at J, with 9 bases in the middle. CDR1 SGHVS and CDR2 FNYEAQ come from the germline V gene. DNA of the CDR3: TGTGCCAGCAGCACCGACTGGAATCAGCCCCAGCATTTT. Encoded protein: CASSTDWNQPQHF.

This chain connects TRBV5-5 to TRBJ1-4; the D gene is possibly TRBD1 (5 bases). Germline CDR1 SGHKS, CDR2 YYEKEE (reference sequence). Trimming cost V 4 bases and J 8 bases, with 15 bases left between them. The CDR3 spans 14 residues. The CDR3 bases are TGTGCCAGCAGCCAGGGACTAGCGGGCGAAAAACTGTTTTTT. It codes for CASSQGLAGEKLFF. Drawing the rest from reference TRBV5-5 and TRBJ1-4, the complete variable domain is DAGVTQSPTHLIKTRGQQVTLRCSPISGHKSVSWYQQVLGQGPQFIFQYYEKEERGRGNFPDRFSARQFPNYSSELNVNALLLGDSALYLCASSQGLAGEKLFFGSGTQLSVL.

There are a few counts of this clone. The chain uses TRBV9 and TRBJ1-3; unclear D gene. Between the trimmed V and J ends, which lost 0 bases and 0 bases, there was a span of 7 bases. The germline V gene encodes CDR1 SGDLS and CDR2 YYNGEE. This CDR3 spans 15 amino acids. CDR3 nucleotide sequence: TGTGCCAGCAGCGTAGGTCCCAACTCTGGAAACACCATATATTTT. This encodes CASSVGPNSGNTIYF.

The genes are TRBV5-5 and TRBJ1-1; 9 bases map to TRBD1. With 9 bases clipped from V and 0 bases from J, the junction kept 9 bases outside the gene matches. The CDR3 spans 15 residues. Germline V gene lookup returns CDR1 SGHKS and CDR2 YYEKEE (reference sequence). The CDR3 reads CATDVTGGLNTEAFF. The CDR3 DNA sequence: TGTGCCACCGACGTAACAGGGGGCCTGAACACTGAAGCTTTCTTT.

This chain uses TRBV2 with TRBJ1-1; TRBD1 matches 10 bases. CDR3 length: 17 residues. Unmatched junction bases numbered 7, after V lost 2 bases and J lost 1 base. Germline assignment: CDR1 SNHLY and CDR2 FYNNEI. Here the CDR3 reads CASSEPGQGRQNTEAFF. CDR3 coding DNA: TGTGCCAGCAGTGAACCGGGACAGGGGCGACAGAACACTGAAGCTTTCTTT.

The J gene is TRBJ1-1, the V gene TRBV5-6; tentatively, D is TRBD1 (5 bases). V lost 0 bases and J lost 1, with 10 bases in between. This CDR3 has 15 amino acids. Germline loops: CDR1 SGHDT, CDR2 YYEEEE. CDR3 nucleotide sequence: TGTGCCAGCAGCTTGGGTCCAGGGACGAACACTGAAGCTTTCTTT. This translates into CASSLGPGTNTEAFF.

The CDR3 DNA reads as TGTGCCAGCAGTTCTGGACAGCGCTACAATGAGCAGTTCTTC. The encoded protein is CASSSGQRYNEQFF. V and J are TRBV6-6 and TRBJ2-1, with D perhaps TRBD1 (6 bases). CDR1 MNHNY and CDR2 SVGAGI come from the germline V gene (reference sequence). V lost 4 bases, J lost 3 bases, and 10 bases lay in between. The CDR3 is 14 residues long.